This entry concerns a single TCR beta chain. Its specific antigen is unknown. Base qualities are not provided; no much larger clone lies one nucleotide away. These data belong to a study of blood T cell repertoires in COVID-19 (dated by TCRdb to the early 2020s). For the study in its entirety: The collaborator samples originated in the United States, Italy and Spain and spanned the acute and convalescent phases of COVID-19. The prospective study material was composed of cDNA or gDNA derived from T cells, B-cell-depleted T cells, or PBMCs. The dataset comprised deeply sampled blood TCRbeta repertoires from subjects exposed to, actively infected with, or recovered from COVID-19. A freely available public database, intended as a resource for researchers studying the immune response to SARS-CoV-2, is where the repertoires were released. The samples were drawn from two sources: the first 160 participants of the ongoing ImmuneRACE study, and over 950 subjects contributed by 6 global collaborators. A de-identified subject ID, COVID-19 status, age in years and sex were almost always included in the sample metadata. HLA class I and class II types, where available, came from metadata supplied by the sample provider rather than from assay-based typing. The research as a whole found: Clinical and demographic metadata were provided uncurated, with the amount varying by source and participant.

The immunoSEQ Assay, a bias-controlled multiplex PCR, was used to amplify TCRbeta CDR3 regions from genomic DNA. Regarding the original processing steps: The number of nucleated cells in each sample was estimated from the amplification of reference gene primers within the assay. To quantify the absolute abundance of each unique TCRbeta CDR3 rearrangement, sequence reads were collapsed and filtered. Productive Simpson clonality was computed per sample as the square root of Simpson's diversity index over productive rearrangements. Imported from immuneACCESS, the table was reduced by TCRdb to in-frame sequences with V and J called. These copies leave out some clones; in studies compared against another copy, an unresolved V gene accounts for under half, and the cause of the remainder is not known. That table furnishes V, J and clone size, whereas the DNA furnished D and trimming. Recorded for this sample are fewer than 450,000 clones; roughly 90% of them occurred a single time. The ten largest account for approximately 7.4% of the sample.

CDR1 SGDLS and CDR2 YYNGEE are derived from the germline V gene. From V the trimming removes 2 bases and from J it removes 8 bases, while the gene matches leave 8 bases of the junction unaccounted for. Its CDR3 holds 17 amino acids, cysteine through phenylalanine. Solely the CDR3 DNA is kept, with 51 bases framed from the first base. One collaborating source in Seattle enrolled patients during active infection and followed them longitudinally through the course of disease. The collaborating institutions used their own protocols to collect whole blood in K2EDTA tubes. Collaborator samples were shipped for TCRbeta analysis as frozen whole blood, isolated PBMCs, or DNA extracted from either sample type.

The sample was peripheral blood. The sequence was obtained from a woman aged 70 to 79 with COVID-19, enrolled during active disease. The rearranged chain carries TRBV9 and TRBJ2-1; 15 central nucleotides agree with TRBD2. In nucleotides, the sequence is TGTGCCAGCAGCGTCGGGACTAGCGGGGGGCTTTACGATGAGCAGTTCTTC. This gives the protein CASSVGTSGGLYDEQFF.